This T cell receptor (beta chain) was profiled in a study of T cell responses to AZD1222 COVID-19 vaccine. Assay used: immunoSEQ multiplex PCR; TCRdb lists only in-frame clones, some missing. Among about 100,000 clones listed, more than 70% were seen once. Germline-derived CDR1 and CDR2 are SGHDN and FVKESK. Trimming stripped 1 base from V and 4 bases from J, with 17 bases between. The CDR3 has 16 residues. The chain joins TRBV14 to TRBJ2-7; possible D gene TRBD1, 7 bases. The TCR originated in an adult who received the AZD1222 COVID-19 vaccine. Sequenced here: peripheral blood, sampled 28 days after the second AZD1222 dose. CDR3 residues: CASSQAGGGRRYEQYF. The CDR3, as DNA: TGTGCCAGCAGCCAAGCAGGAGGGGGCAGAAGATACGAGCAGTACTTC.